The clone carrying this TCR beta chain was detected ten times or more. The sample comes from a study of T-cell reconstitution after alpha-beta-depleted transplantation in children. The length of the CDR3 is 14 residues. The germline V and J ends were trimmed by 1 base and 3 bases, with 9 bases remaining between them. Researchers prepared the TCRbeta library using unique molecular identifiers, the study reports. MiXCR, run by TCRdb on the PCR reads, gives a single entry per CDR3 protein. The repertoire holds some 600,000 distinct CDR3 sequences, with 15% to 20% as singletons. The clonotype comes from a human donor who donated a stem cell graft to a child with acute myeloid leukemia. Here the sequenced sample was PBMCs from the stem cell graft donor, taken from the stem cell graft. The chain employs TRBV12-3 or TRBV12-4 and TRBJ2-5; D not certain. Written as DNA, the CDR3 is TGTGCCAGCAGTTTAGTATTGGCAGAAGAGACCCAGTACTTC. Translation gives CASSLVLAEETQYF.